The T cell receptor (beta chain) described here comes from a study of long-term antiretroviral therapy in people with HIV. To note about this clone: Its specificity is not known.

Overall study results and limits: Despite increasing after ART, diversity remained lower than that of transplant donor controls. Repertoire dominance by clones expanded before ART was seen at all time points.

An immunoSEQ assay, version v3.0, was performed at survey level. Clones were sequenced by immunoSEQ multiplex PCR, and TCRdb holds only the in-frame ones, with some missing. The sample includes about 14,000 clones, about 80% of them seen just once. The CDR3 runs 15 residues. V shed 3 bases and J shed 4 bases, with 13 bases lying between them. Germline CDR1 reads KGHSH; CDR2 reads LQKENI. The sequenced sample was unsorted PBMCs, obtained 1.3 years before starting antiretroviral therapy. The chain joins TRBV18 to TRBJ1-5, with D possibly TRBD1 on 5 matching bases. This TCR came from a man between 40 and 49 years old with HIV. CDR3 loop: CASSPTGTENQPQHF. The CDR3 DNA is TGTGCCAGCTCACCGACCGGGACGGAAAATCAGCCCCAGCATTTT.